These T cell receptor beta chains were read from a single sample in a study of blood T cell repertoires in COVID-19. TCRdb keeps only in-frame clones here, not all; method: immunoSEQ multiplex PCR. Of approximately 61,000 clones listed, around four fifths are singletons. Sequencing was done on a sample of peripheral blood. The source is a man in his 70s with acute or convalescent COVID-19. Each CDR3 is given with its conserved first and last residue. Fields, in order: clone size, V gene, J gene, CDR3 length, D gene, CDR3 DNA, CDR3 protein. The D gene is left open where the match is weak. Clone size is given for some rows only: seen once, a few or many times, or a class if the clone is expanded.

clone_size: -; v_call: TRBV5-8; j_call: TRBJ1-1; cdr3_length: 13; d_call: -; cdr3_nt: TGTGCCAGCAGCTTGGAGCCGGACACTGAAGCTTTCTTT; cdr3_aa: CASSLEPDTEAFF
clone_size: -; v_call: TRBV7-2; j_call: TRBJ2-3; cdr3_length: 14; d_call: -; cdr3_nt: TGTGCCAGCAGGATCCTGGGGCTCGTTGATACGCAGTATTTT; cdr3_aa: CASRILGLVDTQYF
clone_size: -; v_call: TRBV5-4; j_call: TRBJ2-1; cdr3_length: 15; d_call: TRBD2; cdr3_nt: TGTGCCAGCAGCACCCGGCGGGGGAGCAACAATGAGCAGTTCTTC; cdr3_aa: CASSTRRGSNNEQFF
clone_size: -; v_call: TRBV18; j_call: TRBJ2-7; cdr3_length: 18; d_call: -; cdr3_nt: TGTGCCAGCTCACCACGCCCTTCGGGGGGCAGATCCTCCTACGAGCAGTACTTC; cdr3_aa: CASSPRPSGGRSSYEQYF
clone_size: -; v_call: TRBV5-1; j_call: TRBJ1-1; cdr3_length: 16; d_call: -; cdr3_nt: TGCGCCAGCAGCTTGACCGCCGGGGGAGTATTGAATAGAGCTTTCTTT; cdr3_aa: CASSLTAGGVLNRAFF
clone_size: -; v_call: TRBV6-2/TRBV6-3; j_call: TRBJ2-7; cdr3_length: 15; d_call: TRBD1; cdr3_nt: TGTGCCAGCAGCCCGCCGGGGACAGCAACCTACGAGCAGTACTTC; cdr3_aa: CASSPPGTATYEQYF
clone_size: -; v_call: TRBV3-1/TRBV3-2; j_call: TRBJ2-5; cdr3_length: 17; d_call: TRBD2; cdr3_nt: TGTGCCAGCAGCCAAGGCGTACTAGCGGGGGGGCGGGAGACCCAGTACTTC; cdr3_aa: CASSQGVLAGGRETQYF
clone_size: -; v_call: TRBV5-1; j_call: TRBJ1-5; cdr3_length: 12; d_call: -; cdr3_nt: TGCGCCAGCACCGAGGACAATCAGCCCCAGCATTTT; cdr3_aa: CASTEDNQPQHF
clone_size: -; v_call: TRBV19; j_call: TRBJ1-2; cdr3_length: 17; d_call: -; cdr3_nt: TGTGCCAGTAGGAGATATGGACAGCCTGAAGCCTCCTATGGCTACACCTTC; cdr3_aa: CASRRYGQPEASYGYTF
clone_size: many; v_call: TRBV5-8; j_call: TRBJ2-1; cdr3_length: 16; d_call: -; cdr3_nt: TGTGCCAGCAGGTTCGTCCGGGGGAGCATCTACAATGAGCAGTTCTTC; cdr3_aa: CASRFVRGSIYNEQFF
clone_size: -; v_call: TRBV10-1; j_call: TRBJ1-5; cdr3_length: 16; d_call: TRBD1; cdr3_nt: TGCGCCAGCAGTGAGTCCGGGACAGGGGGAAATCAGCCCCAGCATTTT; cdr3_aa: CASSESGTGGNQPQHF
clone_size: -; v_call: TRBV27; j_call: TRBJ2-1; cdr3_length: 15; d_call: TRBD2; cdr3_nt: TGTGCCAGCAGTTCCCTAGCGGGGTTTTACAATGAGCAGTTCTTC; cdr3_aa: CASSSLAGFYNEQFF
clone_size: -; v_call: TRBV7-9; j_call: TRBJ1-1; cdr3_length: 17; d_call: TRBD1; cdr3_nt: TGTGCCAGCAGCGACCCCACAGGGGGCTTGGAGAACACTGAAGCTTTCTTT; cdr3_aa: CASSDPTGGLENTEAFF
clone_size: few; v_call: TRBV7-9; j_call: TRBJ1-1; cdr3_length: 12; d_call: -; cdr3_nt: TGTGCCAGCAGCTTAGTGACAGGAGCGACTTTCTTT; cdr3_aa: CASSLVTGATFF
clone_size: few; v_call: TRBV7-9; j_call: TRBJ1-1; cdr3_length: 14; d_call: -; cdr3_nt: TGTGCCAGCAGCATTACAGGGTATGGGACTGAAGCTTTCTTT; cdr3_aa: CASSITGYGTEAFF
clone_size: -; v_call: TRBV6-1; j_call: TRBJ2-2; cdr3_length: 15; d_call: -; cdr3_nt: TGTGCCAGCAGGGGGATCGGGGTGGGCACCGGGGAGCTGTTTTTT; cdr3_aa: CASRGIGVGTGELFF
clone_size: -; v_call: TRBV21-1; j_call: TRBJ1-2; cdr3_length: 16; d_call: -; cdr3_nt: TGTGCCAGCAGCAAAGGGGGGGACGCCGGCGGATATGGCTACACCTTC; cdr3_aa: CASSKGGDAGGYGYTF
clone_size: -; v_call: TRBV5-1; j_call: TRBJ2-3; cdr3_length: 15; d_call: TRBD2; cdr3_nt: TGCGCCAGCAGTTCGCGGGGGGTTAGCACAGATACGCAGTATTTT; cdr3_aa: CASSSRGVSTDTQYF
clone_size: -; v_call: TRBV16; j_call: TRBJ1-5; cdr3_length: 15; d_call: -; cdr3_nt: TGTGCCAGCAGCACCATCGGGGTCGGGAATCAGCCCCAGCATTTT; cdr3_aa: CASSTIGVGNQPQHF
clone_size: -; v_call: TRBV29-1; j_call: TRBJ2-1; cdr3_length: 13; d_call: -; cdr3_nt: TGCAGCGTTGAAGAACAGTCCTACAATGAGCAGTTCTTC; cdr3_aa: CSVEEQSYNEQFF
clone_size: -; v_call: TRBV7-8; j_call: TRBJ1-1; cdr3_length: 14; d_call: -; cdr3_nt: TGTGCCAGCAGCTATCGACAGTCTAACACTGAAGCTTTCTTT; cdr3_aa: CASSYRQSNTEAFF
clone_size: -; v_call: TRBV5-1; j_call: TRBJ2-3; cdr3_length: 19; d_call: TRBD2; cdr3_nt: TGCGCCAGCAGCCAGGCTGGGGATAGCGGGGGGTACAGCACAGATACGCAGTATTTT; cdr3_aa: CASSQAGDSGGYSTDTQYF
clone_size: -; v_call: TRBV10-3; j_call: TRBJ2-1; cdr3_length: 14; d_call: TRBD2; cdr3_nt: TGTGCCATCAGCCGAGCGGGGGGGAGCAATGAGCAGTTCTTC; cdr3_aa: CAISRAGGSNEQFF
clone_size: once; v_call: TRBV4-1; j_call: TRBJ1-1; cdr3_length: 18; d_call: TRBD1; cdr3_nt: TGCGCCAGCAGCCAACGGAGACTGTGGGGACAGGGGGGGACTGAAGCTTTCTTT; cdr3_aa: CASSQRRLWGQGGTEAFF
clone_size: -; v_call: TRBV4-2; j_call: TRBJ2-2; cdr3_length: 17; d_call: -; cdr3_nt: TGTGCCAGCAGCCAAGCTTCGGAGGGGGGGGTCACCGGGGAGCTGTTTTTT; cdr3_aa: CASSQASEGGVTGELFF
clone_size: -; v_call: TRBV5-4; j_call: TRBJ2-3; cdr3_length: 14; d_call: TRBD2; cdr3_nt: TGTGCCAGTGGGACTAGCGGGGCCCCCAATACGCAGTATTTT; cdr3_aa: CASGTSGAPNTQYF
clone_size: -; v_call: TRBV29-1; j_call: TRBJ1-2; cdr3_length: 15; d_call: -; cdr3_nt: TGCAGCGTTGAAGATCTTCCGGGGGGCGTCTATGGCTACACCTTC; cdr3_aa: CSVEDLPGGVYGYTF
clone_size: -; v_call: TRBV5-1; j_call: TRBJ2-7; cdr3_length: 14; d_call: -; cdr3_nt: TGCGCCAGCAGCTTGTCACTAGAGAACTACGAGCAGTACTTC; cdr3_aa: CASSLSLENYEQYF